This T cell receptor (beta chain) was documented in a study of cytomegalovirus exposure and HLA in healthy donors. Across the whole study: Both the roughly 120 validation repertoires and the 500 to 700 first-cohort repertoires used the same platform, as reported by a later analysis. Study findings and constraints: Investigators reported approximately 170 TCR beta chains as tied to cytomegalovirus. The classifier was said to identify cytomegalovirus status with high specificity and sensitivity. Rare sequences made up most TCRs, while some public TCRs were found in many donors.

As for this clone: Its antigen is not identified.

Germline V gene data show CDR1 as SGDLS and CDR2 as YYNGEE. The V end was cut by 0 bases, the J end by 2 bases, with 12 bases between. The length of the CDR3 is 15 residues. Repertoires were generated with immunoSEQ multiplex PCR, while TCRdb's copy carries only in-frame clones and drops some. Of about 250,000 clones in the sample, less than 90% were seen once. Sequenced sample: PBMCs. The source is a man aged 18 to 30 in good health and CMV-seropositive. V gene TRBV9 combines with J gene TRBJ2-7, with D maybe TRBD2 (6 bases). The CDR3 here is CASSVDGGSPYEQYF. CDR3 nucleotide sequence: TGTGCCAGCAGCGTAGACGGGGGATCCCCCTACGAGCAGTACTTC.